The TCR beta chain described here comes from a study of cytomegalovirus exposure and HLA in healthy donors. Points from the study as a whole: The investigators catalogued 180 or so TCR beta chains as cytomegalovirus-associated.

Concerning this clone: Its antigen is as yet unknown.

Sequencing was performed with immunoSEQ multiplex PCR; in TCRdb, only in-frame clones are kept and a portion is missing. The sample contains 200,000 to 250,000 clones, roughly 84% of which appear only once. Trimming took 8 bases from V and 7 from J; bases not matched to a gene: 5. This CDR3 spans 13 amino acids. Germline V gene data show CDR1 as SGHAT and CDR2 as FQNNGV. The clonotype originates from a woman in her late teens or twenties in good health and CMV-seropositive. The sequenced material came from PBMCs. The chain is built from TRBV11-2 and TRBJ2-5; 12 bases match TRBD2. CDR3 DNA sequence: TGTGCCAGCCGGCTAGCGGGAGGGAGGACCCAGTACTTC. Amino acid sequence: CASRLAGGRTQYF.